A selection of T cell receptor beta chains follows, all from one sample in a study of blood T cells in healthy people across ages. TCRdb processed the 5' RACE reads anew with MiXCR; each CDR3 protein has one entry. The repertoire holds roughly 500,000 distinct CDR3 sequences, with roughly a quarter as singletons. The source material was blood. The receptors originated from a woman aged 70-85 years in good health. The CDR3 runs from the conserved cysteine through the conserved F or W. A D gene is named only where the DNA matches it firmly. A row's size may be missing; if present it is once, few, many or a size class.

d_call,clone_size,j_call,v_call,cdr3_aa,cdr3_nt
.,.,TRBJ1-4,TRBV4-3,CASSDRPGHRITTNEKLFF,TGCGCCAGCAGCGATCGACCGGGGCATAGAATTACAACTAATGAAAAACTGTTTTTT
.,few,TRBJ1-4,TRBV11-3,CASSSPGLGEKLFF,TGTGCCAGCAGCTCACCTGGATTAGGTGAAAAACTGTTTTTT
.,.,TRBJ1-2,TRBV7-9,CASSLLGGGYTF,TGTGCCAGCAGTTTATTGGGGGGTGGCTACACCTTC
.,few,TRBJ1-3,TRBV6-5,CASSYRGPGGNTIYF,TGTGCCAGCAGTTACCGGGGCCCTGGAGGAAACACCATATATTTT
.,few,TRBJ1-1,TRBV3-1,CASSQVPDRTTEAFF,TGTGCCAGCAGCCAGGTCCCCGACAGGACCACTGAAGCTTTCTTT
.,.,TRBJ2-7,TRBV7-2,CASSQGGSEEQYF,TGTGCCAGCAGCCAGGGGGGGTCGGAAGAGCAGTACTTC
TRBD2,.,TRBJ2-5,TRBV12-3/TRBV12-4,CASSRGGRLQETQYF,TGTGCCAGCAGCCGGGGGGGCCGACTCCAAGAGACCCAGTACTTC
.,.,TRBJ2-7,TRBV6-6,CASSYLGTVSPYEQYF,TGTGCCAGCAGTTACCTAGGGACCGTAAGCCCCTACGAGCAGTACTTC
.,.,TRBJ2-1,TRBV5-1,CASPRVQPHNEQFF,TGCGCCAGCCCCCGGGTACAACCCCACAATGAGCAGTTCTTC
.,few,TRBJ1-2,TRBV7-2,CASSWERYGYTF,TGTGCCAGCAGCTGGGAACGATATGGCTACACCTTC
.,.,TRBJ2-5,TRBV20-1,CSARGNHIQETQYF,TGCAGTGCTAGAGGCAACCATATCCAGGAGACCCAGTACTTC
.,.,TRBJ1-5,TRBV4-1,CASSHNRERPQHF,TGCGCCAGCAGCCACAACAGGGAGCGGCCCCAGCATTTT
.,.,TRBJ2-7,TRBV6-5,CASSYGILDYEQYF,TGTGCCAGCAGTTACGGTATCTTAGACTACGAGCAGTACTTC
TRBD2,few,TRBJ2-5,TRBV15,CATSRDNQPAGGPRETQYF,TGTGCCACCAGCAGAGATAACCAACCAGCGGGGGGGCCGAGAGAGACCCAGTACTTC
.,.,TRBJ2-5,TRBV6-6,CASAFGGTQYF,TGTGCCAGCGCCTTTGGGGGGACCCAGTACTTC
.,.,TRBJ1-1,TRBV20-1,CSASSGSLNTEAFF,TGCAGTGCTAGCTCGGGCAGCCTGAACACTGAAGCTTTCTTT
.,once,TRBJ2-3,TRBV7-7,CASSSGVPKDTQYF,TGTGCTAGCAGCTCCGGGGTTCCAAAGGATACGCAGTATTTT
.,few,TRBJ2-3,TRBV29-1,CSVGIATSTDTQYF,TGCAGCGTTGGGATAGCGACGAGCACAGATACGCAGTATTTT
.,.,TRBJ2-7,TRBV29-1,CSVEGMAEPYEQYF,TGCAGCGTTGAAGGTATGGCAGAACCCTACGAGCAGTACTTC
TRBD2,.,TRBJ2-7,TRBV28,CASVGLAETYEQYF,TGTGCCAGCGTGGGACTAGCGGAGACCTACGAGCAGTACTTC
.,few,TRBJ1-2,TRBV30,CATPGGRYGYTF,TGTGCCACCCCGGGGGGGAGGTATGGCTACACCTTC
.,.,TRBJ1-2,TRBV25-1,CASSGLDSPSFWGYTF,TGTGCCAGCAGTGGCCTCGACAGCCCCTCGTTCTGGGGCTACACCTTC
TRBD2,few,TRBJ2-4,TRBV7-8,CASSPPSRAGENIQYF,TGTGCCAGCAGCCCCCCAAGTAGAGCGGGGGAAAACATTCAGTACTTC
.,few,TRBJ2-5,TRBV2,CASTNWRERDQYF,TGTGCCAGCACCAACTGGCGGGAAAGGGACCAGTACTTC
.,few,TRBJ2-2,TRBV7-7,CASSFNPGTGELFF,TGTGCCAGCAGCTTTAATCCGGGCACCGGGGAGCTGTTTTTT
TRBD2,few,TRBJ2-7,TRBV10-3,CAIRVAGGRNEQYF,TGTGCCATCAGAGTAGCGGGGGGGCGGAACGAGCAGTACTTC
TRBD1,many,TRBJ1-1,TRBV4-1,CASSQGGGVSPTEAFF,TGCGCCAGCAGCCAAGGAGGGGGCGTTTCCCCCACTGAAGCTTTCTTT
.,.,TRBJ1-6,TRBV3-1,CASSQGGLPPLHF,TGTGCCAGCAGCCAAGGGGGTCTTCCACCCCTCCACTTT
TRBD1,.,TRBJ2-7,TRBV5-1,CASSAETGKTYEQYF,TGCGCCAGCAGCGCCGAGACAGGGAAAACCTACGAGCAGTACTTC
.,many,TRBJ2-3,TRBV5-1,CASSYLGPEADTQYF,TGCGCCAGCAGCTACCTGGGTCCTGAGGCAGATACGCAGTATTTT
TRBD2,few,TRBJ2-1,TRBV29-1,CSVEDHRTSGINEQFF,TGCAGCGTTGAAGATCATAGGACTAGCGGTATCAATGAGCAGTTCTTC
TRBD1,.,TRBJ2-1,TRBV5-5,CASSFRTGGSYNEQFF,TGTGCCAGCAGCTTCCGGACAGGGGGATCCTACAATGAGCAGTTCTTC